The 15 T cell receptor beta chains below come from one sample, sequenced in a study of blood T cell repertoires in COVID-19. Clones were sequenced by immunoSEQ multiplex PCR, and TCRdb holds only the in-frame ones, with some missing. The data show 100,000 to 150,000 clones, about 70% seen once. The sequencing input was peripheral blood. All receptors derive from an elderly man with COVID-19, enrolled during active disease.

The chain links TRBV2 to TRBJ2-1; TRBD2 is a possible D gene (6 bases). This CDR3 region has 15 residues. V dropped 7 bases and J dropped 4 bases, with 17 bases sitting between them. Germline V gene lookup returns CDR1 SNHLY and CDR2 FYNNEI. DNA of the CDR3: TGTGCCAGCACCGAAGAGGGCGGGGCTTACAATGAGCAGTTCTTC. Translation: CASTEEGGAYNEQFF.

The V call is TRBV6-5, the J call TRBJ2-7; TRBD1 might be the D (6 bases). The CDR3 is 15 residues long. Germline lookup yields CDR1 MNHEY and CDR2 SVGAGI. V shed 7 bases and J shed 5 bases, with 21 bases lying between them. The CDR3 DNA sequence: TGTGCCAGCAACCCCTGGGGGCGGATGAAGGACGAGCAGTACTTC. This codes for CASNPWGRMKDEQYF.

The chain's CDR3 is CASSLGSDYGYTF. For the CDR3, the DNA is TGTGCCAGCAGCTTGGGGTCAGACTATGGCTACACCTTC. The rearrangement uses TRBV5-6 and TRBJ1-2, with D hard to call. In germline, CDR1 is SGHDT, CDR2 YYEEEE. The CDR3 has 13 amino acids. Trimming took off 0 bases at V and 3 bases at J, with 6 bases between the two ends.

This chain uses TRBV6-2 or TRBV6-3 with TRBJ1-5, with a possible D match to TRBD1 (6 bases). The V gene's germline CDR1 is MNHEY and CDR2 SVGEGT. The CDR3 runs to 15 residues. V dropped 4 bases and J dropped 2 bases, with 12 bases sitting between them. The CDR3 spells CASSSTGNGNQPQHF. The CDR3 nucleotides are TGTGCCAGCAGTTCCACAGGGAACGGCAATCAGCCCCAGCATTTT.

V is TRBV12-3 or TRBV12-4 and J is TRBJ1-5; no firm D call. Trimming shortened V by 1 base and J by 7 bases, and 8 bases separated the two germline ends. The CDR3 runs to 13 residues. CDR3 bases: TGTGCCAGCAGTTTAGGACACGGACAGCCCCAGCATTTT. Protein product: CASSLGHGQPQHF.

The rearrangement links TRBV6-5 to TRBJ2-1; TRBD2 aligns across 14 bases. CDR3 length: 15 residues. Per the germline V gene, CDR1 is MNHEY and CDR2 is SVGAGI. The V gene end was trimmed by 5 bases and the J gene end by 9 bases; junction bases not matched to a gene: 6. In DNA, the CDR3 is TGTGCCAGCAGTCTGGGACTAGCGGGAGCGGGTGAGCAGTTCTTC. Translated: CASSLGLAGAGEQFF.

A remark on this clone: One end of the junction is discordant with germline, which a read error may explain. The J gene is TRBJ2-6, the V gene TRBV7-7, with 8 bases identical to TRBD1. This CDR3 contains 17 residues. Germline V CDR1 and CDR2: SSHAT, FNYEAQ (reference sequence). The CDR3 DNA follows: TGTGCTAGCAGCCCCCCCCCGACAGGGGCTGGGGCCAACGTCCTGACTTTC. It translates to CASSPPPTGAGANVLTF.

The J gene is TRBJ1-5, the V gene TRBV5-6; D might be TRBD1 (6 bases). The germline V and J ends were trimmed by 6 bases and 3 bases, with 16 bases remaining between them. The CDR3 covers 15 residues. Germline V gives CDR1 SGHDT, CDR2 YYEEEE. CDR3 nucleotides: TGTGCCAGCACCCGGGGGGGGCTGCTCAATCAGCCCCAGCATTTT. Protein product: CASTRGGLLNQPQHF.

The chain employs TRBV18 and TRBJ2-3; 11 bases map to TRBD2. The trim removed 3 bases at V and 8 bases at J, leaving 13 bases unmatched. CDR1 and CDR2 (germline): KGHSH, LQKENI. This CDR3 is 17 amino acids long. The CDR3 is CASSPRGTSGRGGTQYF. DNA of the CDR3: TGTGCCAGCTCACCTAGAGGAACTAGCGGGAGAGGAGGTACGCAGTATTTT.

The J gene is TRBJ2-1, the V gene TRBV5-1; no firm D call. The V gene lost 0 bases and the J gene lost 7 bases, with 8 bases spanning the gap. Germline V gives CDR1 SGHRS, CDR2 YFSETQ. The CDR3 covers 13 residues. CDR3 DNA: TGCGCCAGCAGCTTGGACCCAGGAAATGAGCAGTTCTTC. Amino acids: CASSLDPGNEQFF.

The chain's CDR3 is CASSFDSGRVDTQYF. CDR3 bases: TGTGCCAGCAGTTTCGATAGCGGGAGGGTAGATACGCAGTATTTT. The chain has TRBV28 and TRBJ2-3, with TRBD2 matching 11 bases. Germline V gene lookup returns CDR1 MDHEN and CDR2 SYDVKM. This CDR3 has 15 residues. Germline trimming cut 3 bases from V and 5 bases from J; bases unmatched to any gene: 4. Using reference TRBV28 and TRBJ2-3 for the parts outside the CDR3, the full variable domain is DVKVTQSSRYLVKRTGEKVFLECVQDMDHENMFWYRQDPGLGLRLIYFSYDVKMKEKGDIPEGYSVSREKKERFSLILESASTNQTSMYLCASSFDSGRVDTQYFGPGTRLTVL.

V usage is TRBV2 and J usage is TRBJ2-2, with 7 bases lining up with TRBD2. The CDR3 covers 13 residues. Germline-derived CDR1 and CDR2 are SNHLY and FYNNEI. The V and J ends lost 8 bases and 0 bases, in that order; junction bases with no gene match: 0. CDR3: CASGRANTGELFF. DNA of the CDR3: TGTGCCAGCGGGAGGGCGAACACCGGGGAGCTGTTTTTT.

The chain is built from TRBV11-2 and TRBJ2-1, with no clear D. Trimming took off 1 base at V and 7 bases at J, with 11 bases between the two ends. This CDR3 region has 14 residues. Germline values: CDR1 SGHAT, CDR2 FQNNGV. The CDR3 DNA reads TGTGCCAGCAGCTTAGTGGCCAGTCCTAATGAGCAGTTCTTC. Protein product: CASSLVASPNEQFF.

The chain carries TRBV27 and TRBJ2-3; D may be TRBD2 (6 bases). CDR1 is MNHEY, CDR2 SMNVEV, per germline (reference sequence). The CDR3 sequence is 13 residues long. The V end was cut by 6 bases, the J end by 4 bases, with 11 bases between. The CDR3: CASSARGADTQYF. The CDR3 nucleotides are TGTGCCAGCAGCGCGCGCGGGGCAGATACGCAGTATTTT.

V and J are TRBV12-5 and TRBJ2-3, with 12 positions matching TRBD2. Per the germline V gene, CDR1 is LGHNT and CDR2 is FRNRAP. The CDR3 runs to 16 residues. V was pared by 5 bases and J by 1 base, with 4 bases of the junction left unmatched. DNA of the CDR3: TGTGCTAGTGGTCCGGGACTAGCGGGTGGCACAGATACGCAGTATTTT. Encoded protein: CASGPGLAGGTDTQYF.